This T cell receptor beta chain comes out of a study of blood T cell repertoires in COVID-19. The V gene's germline CDR1 is SGHTA and CDR2 FQGNSA. The CDR3 totals 15 residues. V dropped 0 bases and J dropped 2; count of bases not matched to a gene: 2. TCRdb's copy holds only in-frame clones and misses some; the assay was immunoSEQ multiplex PCR. The repertoire has roughly 180,000 clones, approximately 87% of them found once; the top ten carry 3.5% to 5%. This clonotype was obtained from a woman aged 50 to 65 who had recovered from COVID-19. The sequenced material came from PBMCs or T cells enriched from blood (not recorded which). V and J are TRBV7-2 and TRBJ2-3; 7 bases map to TRBD2. The CDR3 protein is CASSLAGGVTDTQYF. In DNA form, the CDR3 reads TGTGCCAGCAGCTTAGCGGGAGGGGTCACAGATACGCAGTATTTT.